This T cell receptor beta chain was recovered during a study of beta chain features in type 1 diabetes. Of the isolated RNA, all was reverse transcribed, and so the sequenced material was expressed TCRB transcripts. Here immunoSEQ multiplex PCR was the method, and the copy in TCRdb shows in-frame clones only, minus some. The sample holds roughly 290,000 clones, 15% seen once. In regard to this clone: Its antigen remains unknown.

The V gene lost 0 bases and the J gene lost 7 bases, with 13 bases spanning the gap. This CDR3 contains 15 residues. CDR1 is LGHNA, CDR2 YNFKEQ, per germline. Regarding the study as a whole: More deletions and fewer insertions at VDJ junctions were found in patients with type 1 diabetes. Shortening of TCRB CDR3s, moderate but significant, appeared in all four CD4+ subsets of Type 1 diabetes patients.

This chain connects TRBV4-2 to TRBJ2-1, with D perhaps TRBD2 (6 bases). This clonotype was sampled from a man younger than 35 with type 1 diabetes. Sequencing was done on a sample of naive CD4+ T cells from blood. The CDR3 is CASSQELAVMNEQFF. The CDR3 DNA reads as TGTGCCAGCAGCCAAGAACTAGCAGTTATGAATGAGCAGTTCTTC.